These T cell receptor beta chains were read from a single sample in a study of beta chain features in type 1 diabetes. Assay: immunoSEQ multiplex PCR; the TCRdb copy retains only in-frame clones and omits some. This repertoire shows 300,000 to 450,000 clones, roughly 13% found once; its top ten account for around 0.0099%. Sequenced material: naive CD4+ T cells from blood. The receptor set was obtained from a young woman with type 1 diabetes. The CDR3 runs from the conserved cysteine through the conserved F or W. Fields, in order: clone size, D gene, J gene, V gene, CDR3 DNA, CDR3 protein. The D gene is left open where the match is weak. The size entry is marked missing in some rows and otherwise reads once, few, many or a size class.

few	TRBD1	TRBJ1-4	TRBV5-1	TGCGCCAGCGGCTGGACAGGCGAGAATGAAAAACTGTTTTTT	CASGWTGENEKLFF
-	-	TRBJ2-7	TRBV6-1	TGTGCCAGCAGTAGAGGGCCCTACGAGCAGTACTTC	CASSRGPYEQYF
-	TRBD1	TRBJ2-7	TRBV4-2	TGTGCCAGCAGCCAAACAGGGGGCTTCTCCTACGAGCAGTACTTC	CASSQTGGFSYEQYF
-	-	TRBJ2-7	TRBV5-1	TGCGCCAGCAGCTTGTTGGGAGAGACCGAGCAGTACTTC	CASSLLGETEQYF
-	TRBD1	TRBJ2-2	TRBV28	TGTGCCAGCAGTTTATTATGGGACAGAGATAGGGTGTCGAACACCGGGGAGCTGTTTTTT	CASSLLWDRDRVSNTGELFF
-	-	TRBJ1-1	TRBV9	TGTGCCAGCAGCCTACAGGAAGGGGTCACTGAAGCTTTCTTT	CASSLQEGVTEAFF
few	TRBD1	TRBJ2-7	TRBV29-1	TGCAGCGTTGCACAGGGGGAATCCTACGAGCAGTACTTC	CSVAQGESYEQYF
-	TRBD1	TRBJ2-1	TRBV7-2	TGTGCCAGCGCTACATTGGGGACAGGGGGTTACAATGAGCAGTTCTTC	CASATLGTGGYNEQFF
-	-	TRBJ2-7	TRBV7-2	TGTGCCAGCAGCTCCATGAGAGAGCAGTACTTC	CASSSMREQYF
-	TRBD1	TRBJ1-5	TRBV5-1	TGCGCCAGCAGCTGGGACAGTGGGGATCAGCCCCAGCATTTT	CASSWDSGDQPQHF
few	TRBD1	TRBJ2-2	TRBV5-1	TGCGCCAGCAGCCCCGGGACAGTTACCGGGGAGCTGTTTTTT	CASSPGTVTGELFF
few	TRBD2	TRBJ2-3	TRBV18	TGTGCCAGCTCACCTAGCGGGGGGCTCACAGATACGCAGTATTTT	CASSPSGGLTDTQYF
-	TRBD2	TRBJ2-3	TRBV2	TGTGCCAGCAGTGAAGGCTTGCGGGGGGCCGCCTCTGATACGCAGTATTTT	CASSEGLRGAASDTQYF
-	-	TRBJ2-7	TRBV29-1	TGCAGCGTCCTGCGCCGAGGGGAGCAGTACTTC	CSVLRRGEQYF
-	-	TRBJ2-1	TRBV28	TGTGCCAGCAGTTATGGCCGCAATGAGCAGTTCTTC	CASSYGRNEQFF
few	TRBD1	TRBJ2-3	TRBV7-9	TGTGCCAGCACCTACAGGGGATGGAGCACAGATACGCAGTATTTT	CASTYRGWSTDTQYF
-	-	TRBJ2-4	TRBV25-1	TGTGCCAGCAGTGGATTCCGGGACATGCGAAACATTCAGTACTTC	CASSGFRDMRNIQYF